Listed below are T cell receptor beta chains from one sample, sequenced in a study of brain T cells in children with intractable seizures. Clones were read by immunoSEQ multiplex PCR, and TCRdb kept only the in-frame ones, dropping some. The table records about 350,000 clones, over 90% of them present only once. Sequences were derived from peripheral blood, sampled approximately 5 months after surgery. The receptors derive from a boy under three years old with tuberous sclerosis and intractable seizures. CDR3s include the opening cysteine and the closing phenylalanine or tryptophan. A D gene is named only where the DNA matches it firmly. Not every row has a clone size; where given, it reads once, few, many or a size class.

TRBV24-1,-,-,TRBJ1-2,CATSDAGPHYGYTF,TGTGCCACCAGTGACGCAGGACCTCACTATGGCTACACCTTC
TRBV5-8,-,-,TRBJ1-6,CASSFRRARGSPLHF,TGTGCCAGCAGCTTTAGACGGGCCCGTGGGTCACCCCTCCACTTT
TRBV30,TRBD1,-,TRBJ2-3,CAYSRQGRRTDTQYF,TGTGCCTACTCGAGACAGGGACGTCGCACAGATACGCAGTATTTT
TRBV7-9,-,-,TRBJ2-7,CASSLAGSSYEQYF,TGTGCCAGCAGCTTAGCGGGTAGCTCCTACGAGCAGTACTTC
TRBV19,TRBD1,-,TRBJ2-7,CASSKDREVDEQYF,TGTGCCAGTAGTAAGGACAGGGAGGTCGACGAGCAGTACTTC
TRBV28,-,few,TRBJ2-1,CASSLRGNEQFF,TGTGCCAGCAGTCTTAGGGGAAATGAGCAGTTCTTC
TRBV2,-,once,TRBJ2-1,CASSPRPGGAREQFF,TGTGCCAGCAGTCCACGACCTGGGGGGGCTCGAGAGCAGTTCTTC
TRBV3-1/TRBV3-2,-,-,TRBJ1-2,CASSQAAVGNYGYTF,TGTGCCAGCAGCCAAGCAGCGGTGGGGAACTATGGCTACACCTTC
TRBV9,TRBD1,once,TRBJ1-1,CASSVGGRGDTEAFF,TGTGCCAGCAGCGTAGGTGGCAGGGGGGACACTGAAGCTTTCTTT
TRBV6-6,TRBD1,-,TRBJ1-6,CASSYGDRNSPLHF,TGTGCCAGCAGTTACGGGGACAGAAATTCACCCCTCCACTTT
TRBV7-2,-,-,TRBJ2-1,CASSLDLVAVMGNEQFF,TGTGCCAGCAGCTTAGATCTGGTAGCGGTGATGGGGAATGAGCAGTTCTTC
TRBV30,TRBD1,-,TRBJ1-1,CAWQDRGTADTEAFF,TGTGCCTGGCAGGACAGGGGCACGGCGGACACTGAAGCTTTCTTT
TRBV5-1,-,-,TRBJ1-1,CASSPRTANTEAFF,TGCGCCAGCAGCCCTAGGACTGCGAACACTGAAGCTTTCTTT
TRBV4-2,-,-,TRBJ2-3,CASSQDPPDTQYF,TGTGCCAGCAGCCAAGACCCCCCAGATACGCAGTATTTT
TRBV2,-,-,TRBJ2-7,CASSGQDSYEQYF,TGTGCCAGCAGTGGACAGGACTCCTACGAGCAGTACTTC
TRBV4-1,TRBD1,-,TRBJ2-7,CASSHAQGATYEQYF,TGCGCCAGCAGCCACGCTCAGGGGGCTACCTACGAGCAGTACTTC
TRBV14,TRBD1,once,TRBJ1-1,CASSQSGTGLTEAFF,TGTGCCAGCAGCCAATCCGGGACAGGGTTGACTGAAGCTTTCTTT
TRBV5-4,-,-,TRBJ2-5,CASSEVKQETQYF,TGTGCCAGCAGCGAGGTTAAACAAGAGACCCAGTACTTC
TRBV7-7,TRBD2,-,TRBJ2-3,CASSLEIVSGRPSTDTQYF,TGTGCTAGCAGCTTAGAAATCGTTAGCGGGAGGCCTAGCACAGATACGCAGTATTTT
TRBV15,TRBD1,-,TRBJ1-5,CATSRRQGGQPQHF,TGTGCCACCAGCAGACGACAGGGGGGTCAGCCCCAGCATTTT
TRBV7-9,TRBD1,-,TRBJ1-2,CASSATGTGRRGYTF,TGTGCCAGCAGCGCGACCGGGACAGGGAGGCGCGGCTACACCTTC
TRBV28,-,-,TRBJ2-7,CASSFTRDPPGQYF,TGTGCCAGCAGTTTCACCAGGGATCCCCCTGGGCAGTACTTC
TRBV2,-,-,TRBJ1-1,CASRPRGLNTEAFF,TGTGCCAGCAGACCCAGGGGACTGAACACTGAAGCTTTCTTT
TRBV5-4,-,-,TRBJ1-1,CASSLAGNTEAFF,TGTGCCAGCAGCTTGGCCGGGAACACTGAAGCTTTCTTT
TRBV5-6,-,-,TRBJ1-1,CASSLVWSSNTEAFF,TGTGCCAGCAGCTTGGTTTGGAGTTCGAACACTGAAGCTTTCTTT
TRBV19,-,-,TRBJ1-1,CASNSVRGRDTEAFF,TGTGCCAGTAATTCCGTCCGGGGGAGGGACACTGAAGCTTTCTTT
TRBV9,-,-,TRBJ2-7,CASSFGTASYEQYF,TGTGCCAGCAGCTTCGGGACGGCATCCTACGAGCAGTACTTC
TRBV28,-,-,TRBJ1-5,CASGNSGTANQPQHF,TGTGCCAGCGGGAATTCTGGGACGGCTAATCAGCCCCAGCATTTT
TRBV9,-,-,TRBJ1-1,CASSVGGITEAFF,TGTGCCAGCAGCGTAGGGGGGATCACTGAAGCTTTCTTT
TRBV12-3/TRBV12-4,-,-,TRBJ2-7,CASSLTQGSEQYF,TGTGCCAGCAGTTTGACACAGGGAAGCGAGCAGTACTTC
TRBV7-9,-,-,TRBJ2-7,CASSQNIGQGGFYEQYF,TGTGCCAGCAGCCAAAATATTGGACAGGGAGGGTTCTACGAGCAGTACTTC
TRBV19,-,-,TRBJ1-2,CASSIAENYGYTF,TGTGCCAGTAGTATAGCAGAAAACTATGGCTACACCTTC
TRBV12-3/TRBV12-4,-,-,TRBJ2-3,CASSPWTDTQYF,TGTGCCAGCAGTCCCTGGACAGATACGCAGTATTTT
TRBV5-4,-,-,TRBJ2-7,CASSLLGAEQYF,TGTGCCAGCAGCTTGCTAGGGGCCGAGCAGTACTTC
TRBV11-2,-,many,TRBJ1-1,CASSLEGFEAFF,TGTGCCAGCAGCTTAGAGGGGTTTGAAGCTTTCTTT
TRBV25-1,TRBD2,-,TRBJ2-7,CASSPPGGASEQYF,TGTGCCAGCAGTCCCCCGGGGGGGGCGAGCGAGCAGTACTTC
TRBV4-1,TRBD2,-,TRBJ2-5,CASSQGLAGRETQYF,TGCGCCAGCAGCCAAGGACTAGCCGGCCGAGAGACCCAGTACTTC
TRBV2,-,-,TRBJ1-4,CASSVEGEKLFF,TGTGCCAGCAGTGTCGAGGGGGAAAAACTGTTTTTT
TRBV28,-,once,TRBJ1-5,CASSLWADSNQPQHF,TGTGCCAGCAGTCTCTGGGCAGATAGCAATCAGCCCCAGCATTTT
TRBV6-2/TRBV6-3,-,-,TRBJ2-2,CASSAALNTGELFF,TGTGCCAGCAGCGCAGCCTTAAACACCGGGGAGCTGTTTTTT
TRBV15,-,-,TRBJ1-2,CATSSLGTGRQSGYTF,TGTGCCACCAGCAGCTTAGGAACAGGGAGGCAAAGTGGCTACACCTTC
TRBV20-1,TRBD2,-,TRBJ2-7,CSASGLEAYEQYF,TGCAGTGCGAGTGGACTAGAAGCCTACGAGCAGTACTTC
TRBV5-1,-,-,TRBJ1-2,CASSYPGASDGYTF,TGCGCCAGCAGCTACCCAGGGGCGAGTGATGGCTACACCTTC
TRBV30,-,-,TRBJ1-2,CAWSVPLIRGNYGYTF,TGTGCCTGGAGTGTACCCCTTATTAGGGGGAACTATGGCTACACCTTC
TRBV27,-,-,TRBJ1-1,CASSRPGVFEAFF,TGTGCCAGCAGTCGACCAGGGGTATTTGAAGCTTTCTTT
TRBV11-3,TRBD2,-,TRBJ2-5,CASSRGLAGGRPGETQYF,TGTGCCAGCAGCCGAGGACTAGCGGGAGGGCGACCTGGAGAGACCCAGTACTTC
TRBV3-1/TRBV3-2,-,-,TRBJ1-2,CASSRTTGGGYTF,TGTGCCAGCAGCCGGACGACAGGAGGCGGCTACACCTTC
TRBV24-1,TRBD1,-,TRBJ2-2,CATSDRWTGVNTGELFF,TGTGCCACCAGTGATCGCTGGACAGGGGTGAACACCGGGGAGCTGTTTTTT
TRBV7-3,-,-,TRBJ2-1,CATSLVAGNEQFF,TGTGCCACCAGCTTAGTGGCAGGTAATGAGCAGTTCTTC
TRBV6-5,-,-,TRBJ2-3,CASSLLASTDTQYF,TGTGCCAGCAGCCTCCTAGCTAGCACAGATACGCAGTATTTT